This T cell receptor (beta chain) stems from a study of cytomegalovirus exposure and HLA in healthy donors. Study-level background: A previous analysis identified 95 million to 130 million unique TCR beta sequences derived from some 170 million T cells. Early released data comprised around 79 million unique TCRs from HLA-typed donors. Study-wide results and limits: Follow-up analysis found HLA locus-dependent TCR association rates, highest for DRB1 and lowest for HLA-C.

Of note for this clone: The antigen is undetermined.

Primers: 60 Vbeta forward and 13 Jbeta reverse. TCRdb's table, derived via immunoSEQ multiplex PCR, lists solely in-frame clones and lacks some. The sample has approximately 270,000 clones, approximately 80% seen once; the top ten hold roughly 0.3%. The clonotype was recovered from a girl aged 2 to 10 in good health and CMV-seronegative. Sequenced input: PBMCs.

The DNA for the CDR3 is TGTGCCAGCAGTGAGTACAGGGAAACCTACGAGCAGTACTTC. Protein product: CASSEYRETYEQYF. The chain has TRBV6-1 and TRBJ2-7, with a tentative D call TRBD1 (6 bases). This CDR3 region has 14 residues. Per germline, CDR1 MNHNS and CDR2 SASEGT. Trimming cost V 3 bases and J 2 bases, with 11 bases left between them.